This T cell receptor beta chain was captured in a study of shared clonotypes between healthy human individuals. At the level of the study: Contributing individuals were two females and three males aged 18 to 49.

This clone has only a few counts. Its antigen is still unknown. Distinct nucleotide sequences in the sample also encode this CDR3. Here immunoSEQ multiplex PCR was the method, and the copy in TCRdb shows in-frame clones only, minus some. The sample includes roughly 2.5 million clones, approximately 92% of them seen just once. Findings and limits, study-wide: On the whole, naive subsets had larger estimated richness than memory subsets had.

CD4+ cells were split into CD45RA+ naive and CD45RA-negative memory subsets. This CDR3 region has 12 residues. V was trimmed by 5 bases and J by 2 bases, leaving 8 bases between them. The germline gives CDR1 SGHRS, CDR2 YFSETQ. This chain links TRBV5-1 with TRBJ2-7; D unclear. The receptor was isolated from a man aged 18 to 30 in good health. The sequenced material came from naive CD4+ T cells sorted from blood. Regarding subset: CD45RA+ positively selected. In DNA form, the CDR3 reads TGCGCCAGCAGTGGTGGGACCTACGAGCAGTACTTC. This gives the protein CASSGGTYEQYF.